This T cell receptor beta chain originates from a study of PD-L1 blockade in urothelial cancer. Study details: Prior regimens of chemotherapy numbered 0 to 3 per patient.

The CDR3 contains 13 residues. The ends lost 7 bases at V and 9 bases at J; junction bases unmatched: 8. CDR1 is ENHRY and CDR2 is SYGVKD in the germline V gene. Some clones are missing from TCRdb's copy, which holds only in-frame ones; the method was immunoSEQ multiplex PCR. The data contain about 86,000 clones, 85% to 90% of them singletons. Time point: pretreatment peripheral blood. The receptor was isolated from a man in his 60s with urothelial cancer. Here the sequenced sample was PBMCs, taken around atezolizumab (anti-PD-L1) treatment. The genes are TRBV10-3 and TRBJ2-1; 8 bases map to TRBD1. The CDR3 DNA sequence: TGTGCCATCACCCGAGACAGGGGAGCTGAGCAGTTCTTC. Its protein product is CAITRDRGAEQFF.